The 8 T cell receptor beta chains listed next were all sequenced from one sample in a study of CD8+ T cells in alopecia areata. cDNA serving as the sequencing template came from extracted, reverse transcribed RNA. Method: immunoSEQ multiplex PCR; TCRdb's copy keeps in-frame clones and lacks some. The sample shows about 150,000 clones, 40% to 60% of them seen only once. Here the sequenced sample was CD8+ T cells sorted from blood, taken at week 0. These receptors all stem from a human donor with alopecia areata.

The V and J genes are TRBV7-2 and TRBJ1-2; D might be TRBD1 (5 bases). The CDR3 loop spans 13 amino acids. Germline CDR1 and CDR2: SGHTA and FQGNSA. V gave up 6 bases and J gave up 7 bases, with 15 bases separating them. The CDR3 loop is CASSPGPGGGYTF. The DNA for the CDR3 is TGTGCCAGCAGTCCGGGACCGGGAGGTGGCTACACCTTC.

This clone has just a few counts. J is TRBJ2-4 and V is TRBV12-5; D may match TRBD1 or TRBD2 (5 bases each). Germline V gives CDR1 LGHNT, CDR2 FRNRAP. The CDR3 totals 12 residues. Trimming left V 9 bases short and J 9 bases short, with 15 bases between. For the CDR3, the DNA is TGTGCTAGCTGGGACGGAAGAGGCATTCAGTACTTC. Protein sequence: CASWDGRGIQYF.

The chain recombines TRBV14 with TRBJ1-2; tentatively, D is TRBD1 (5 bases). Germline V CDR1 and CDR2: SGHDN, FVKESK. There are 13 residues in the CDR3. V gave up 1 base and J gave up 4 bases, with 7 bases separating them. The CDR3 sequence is CASSQAGIYGYTF. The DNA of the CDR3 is TGTGCCAGCAGCCAAGCAGGGATCTATGGCTACACCTTC.

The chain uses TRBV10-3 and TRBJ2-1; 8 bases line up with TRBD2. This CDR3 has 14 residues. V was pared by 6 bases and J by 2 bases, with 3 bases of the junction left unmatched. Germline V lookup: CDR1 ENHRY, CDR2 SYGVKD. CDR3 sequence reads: CAISGGGTYNEQFF. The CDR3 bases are TGTGCCATCAGCGGGGGGGGAACCTACAATGAGCAGTTCTTC.

CDR3 sequence: CASSPDTEGEAFF. The CDR3 DNA is TGCGCCAGCAGCCCCGACACAGAGGGTGAAGCTTTCTTT. The chain joins TRBV4-3 to TRBJ1-1; D remains ambiguous. V lost 4 bases and J 7 bases, leaving 13 bases between the germline ends. CDR1 is LGHNA, CDR2 YSLEER, per germline. This CDR3 has 13 amino acids.

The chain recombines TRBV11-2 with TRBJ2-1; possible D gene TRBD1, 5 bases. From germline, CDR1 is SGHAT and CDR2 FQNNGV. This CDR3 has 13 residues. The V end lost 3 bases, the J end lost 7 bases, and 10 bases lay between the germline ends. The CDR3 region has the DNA TGTGCCAGCAGCTTCGACAGAGAGAATGAGCAGTTCTTC. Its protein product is CASSFDRENEQFF.

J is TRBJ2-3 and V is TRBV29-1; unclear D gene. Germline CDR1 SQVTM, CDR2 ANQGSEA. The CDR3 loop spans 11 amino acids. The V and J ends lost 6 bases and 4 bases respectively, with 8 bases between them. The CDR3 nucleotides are TGCAGCGTAGAGTCTCCAGATACGCAGTATTTT. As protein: CSVESPDTQYF.

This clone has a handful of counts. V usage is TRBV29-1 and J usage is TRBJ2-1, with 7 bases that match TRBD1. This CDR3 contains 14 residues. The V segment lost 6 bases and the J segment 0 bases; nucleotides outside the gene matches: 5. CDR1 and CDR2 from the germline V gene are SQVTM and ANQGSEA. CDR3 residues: CSVCWTGSYNEQFF. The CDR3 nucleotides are TGCAGCGTGTGTTGGACAGGCTCCTACAATGAGCAGTTCTTC.